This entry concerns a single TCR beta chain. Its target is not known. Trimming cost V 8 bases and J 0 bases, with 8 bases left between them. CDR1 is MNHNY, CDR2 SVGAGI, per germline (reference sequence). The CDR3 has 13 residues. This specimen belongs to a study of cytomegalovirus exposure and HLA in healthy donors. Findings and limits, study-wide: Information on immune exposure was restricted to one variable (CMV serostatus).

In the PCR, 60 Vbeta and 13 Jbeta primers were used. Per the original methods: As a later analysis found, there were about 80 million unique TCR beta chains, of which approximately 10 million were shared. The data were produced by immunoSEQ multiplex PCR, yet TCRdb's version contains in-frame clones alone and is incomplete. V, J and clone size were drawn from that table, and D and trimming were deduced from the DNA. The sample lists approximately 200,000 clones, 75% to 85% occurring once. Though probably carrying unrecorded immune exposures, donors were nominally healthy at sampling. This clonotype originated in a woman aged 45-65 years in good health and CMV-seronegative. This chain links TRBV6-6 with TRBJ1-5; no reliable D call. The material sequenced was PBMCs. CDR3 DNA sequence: TGTGCCAGCGTGCGAGTTAGCAATCAGCCCCAGCATTTT. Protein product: CASVRVSNQPQHF.